A single T cell receptor beta chain is shown here with its context. Antigen unknown. This specimen belongs to a study of T cell responses to AZD1222 COVID-19 vaccine. Pooling covered second doses at about 4 or about 12 weeks. Broader study findings: Sampling that yielded the repertoires occurred only after the peak T cell response.

The V gene's germline CDR1 is LNHDA and CDR2 SQIVND (reference sequence). The V end lost 7 bases, the J end lost 1 base, and 25 bases lay between the germline ends. CDR3 size: 18 residues. Assay: immunoSEQ multiplex PCR; the TCRdb copy retains only in-frame clones and omits some. The table shows 150,000 to 200,000 clones, with 90% occurring only once. This specimen consisted of peripheral blood, obtained 28 days after the second AZD1222 dose. The chain carries TRBV19 and TRBJ1-1; no definite D call. The receptor was isolated from an adult who received the AZD1222 COVID-19 vaccine. The CDR3 loop is CASKVITMGMGGNTEAFF. Here the CDR3 DNA reads TGTGCCAGTAAAGTAATCACGATGGGCATGGGAGGGAACACTGAAGCTTTCTTT.